The sequence of this T cell receptor beta chain was determined in a study of cytomegalovirus exposure and HLA in healthy donors. About the study: Of several hundred genotyped donors, roughly 81% clustered with self-reported Caucasian donors. Whole-study findings and limits: In an earlier analysis, most TCR beta V segments were productive about 90% or about 30% of the time. Among TCR beta chains, those listed as cytomegalovirus-associated numbered over 150.

With 60 Vbeta and 13 Jbeta primers, the PCR was carried out. In the study's own analysis: In a later analysis, the count reached about 75 million unique TCR beta chains, with 10 million to 14 million shared. Only in-frame clones appear in the TCRdb table, and some are missing; sequencing was by immunoSEQ multiplex PCR. The V and J calls and clone size come from that table; D and trimming were worked out from the DNA. The sample consists of 120,000 or so clones, around 65% of them appearing once. A word on this clone: Its antigen is undetermined.

Trimming stripped 1 base from V and 10 bases from J, with 12 bases between. Germline CDR1 is SGHTA and CDR2 is FQGTGA. The CDR3 runs 13 residues. This clonotype was sampled from a man aged 18 to 29 in good health and CMV-seronegative. The specimen was PBMCs. This chain joins TRBV7-3 and TRBJ2-3; D uncertain. This chain's CDR3 is CASSLNPGTAQYF. Written as DNA, the CDR3 is TGTGCCAGCAGCTTAAATCCTGGTACGGCGCAGTATTTT.